Detailed here is one TCR beta chain. What it recognizes is unknown. Measured with immunoSEQ multiplex PCR; TCRdb has only the in-frame clones, and not every one. The data show approximately 50,000 clones, around nine tenths seen once. These data originate in a study of T cell responses to AZD1222 COVID-19 vaccine. Study outcomes and limitations: Nearly half of unique spike-specific TCRs reportedly avoided B.1.351 and B.1.1.7 mutated regions.

This CDR3 comprises 16 residues. V was clipped by 0 bases and J by 2 bases, with 11 bases between them. Germline values: CDR1 MGHRA, CDR2 YSYEKL. Second-dose timings of about 4 or about 12 weeks were pooled. This TCR was recovered from an adult who received the AZD1222 COVID-19 vaccine. The chain is built from TRBV4-1 and TRBJ1-5; no firm D call. This material consisted of peripheral blood, taken 28 days after the second AZD1222 dose. CDR3 residues: CASSQDGGIGNQPQHF. Written as DNA, the CDR3 is TGCGCCAGCAGCCAAGATGGCGGGATTGGCAATCAGCCCCAGCATTTT.